These 18 T cell receptor beta chains were all obtained from the same sample, sequenced in a study of molecular identifiers for immune sequencing clone quantification. TCRdb redid the calling of the PCR reads with MiXCR, one entry per CDR3 protein. The sample has hundreds of thousands of distinct CDR3 sequences, about 20% seen once. Sequencing input: naive CD8+ T cells from blood, with Jurkat cell RNA spiked in. Subset described: FACS-sorted CD8+CD4-CCR7+CD45RA+ naive T cells. The receptors shown here come from a human donor in good health. Some libraries in this study had Jurkat cell RNA spiked in.

Ten or more counts support this clonotype. The chain links TRBV5-5 to TRBJ2-7; D not certain. V was trimmed by 0 bases and J by 2 bases, leaving 12 bases between them. Germline V gene sequence: CDR1 SGHKS, CDR2 YYEKEE (reference sequence). The CDR3 consists of 15 residues. For the CDR3, the DNA is TGTGCCAGCAGCTTGGTACTTCTTACGCCCTACGAGCAGTACTTC. Translation gives CASSLVLLTPYEQYF.

This clonotype was picked up many times. V gene TRBV7-9 combines with J gene TRBJ1-2; weak D call: TRBD1 (6 bases). The CDR3 sequence is 19 residues long. Germline V CDR1 and CDR2: SEHNR, FQNEAQ (reference sequence). Deletions cut 4 bases from V and 3 bases from J, with 27 bases between. In DNA form, the CDR3 reads TGTGCCAGCAGCTCCCCCCTCTCATCCCAGGGGTCAGGAGACTATGGCTACACCTTC. Protein: CASSSPLSSQGSGDYGYTF.

This clonotype occurred a few times. The chain links TRBV12-3 or TRBV12-4 to TRBJ1-6; possible D gene TRBD1, 6 bases. The germline V and J ends were trimmed by 3 bases and 5 bases, with 14 bases remaining between them. The CDR3 is 16 amino acids. CDR3 nucleotides: TGTGCCAGCAGTTTTTACCCGGCAGGGGATAATTCACCCCTCCACTTT. It translates to CASSFYPAGDNSPLHF.

The chain links TRBV4-1 to TRBJ2-7; 8 nucleotides line up with TRBD2. This CDR3 has 15 amino acids. With 3 bases clipped from V and 2 bases from J, the junction kept 6 bases outside the gene matches. The germline CDR1 and CDR2 sequences are MGHRA and YSYEKL. This chain's CDR3 is CASSQGPGGTYEQYF. In nucleotides, the CDR3 is TGCGCCAGCAGCCAGGGACCGGGGGGGACCTACGAGCAGTACTTC.

The chain carries TRBV4-3 and TRBJ2-7; 13 bases map to TRBD2. Trimming at V came to 8 bases and at J to 3 bases, leaving 7 bases not matched to a gene. The germline V gene has CDR1 LGHNA and CDR2 YSLEER. CDR3 length: 15 amino acids. CDR3 in amino acids: CASAAGTSGNYEQYF. CDR3 nucleotide sequence: TGCGCCAGCGCGGCCGGGACTAGCGGGAACTACGAGCAGTACTTC.

There are many counts of this clonotype. At one of its ends the junction is not consistent with the germline gene, which may arise from a read error. V and J are TRBV20-1 and TRBJ1-1; D gene ambiguous. The CDR3 contains 13 residues. The V gene's germline CDR1 is DFQATT and CDR2 SNEGSKA (reference sequence). The CDR3 nucleotides are TGCAGTGCTAGAGATCGAGGGAACCCTGAAGCTTTCTTT. Residues: CSARDRGNPEAFF.

This clonotype was counted a few times. The V gene is TRBV7-9, the J gene TRBJ2-5, with 7 bases that match TRBD1. The length of the CDR3 is 16 residues. Unmatched junction bases numbered 8, after V lost 4 bases and J lost 0 bases. Germline V CDR1 and CDR2: SEHNR, FQNEAQ (reference sequence). CDR3 residues: CASSSNRGPYQETQYF. The CDR3 coding sequence is TGTGCCAGCAGCTCAAACAGGGGTCCGTACCAAGAGACCCAGTACTTC.

Worth noting for this clonotype: A read error may produce the germline difference seen at one junction end. V usage is TRBV29-1 and J usage is TRBJ2-7; D is perhaps TRBD2 (5 bases). Germline V CDR1 and CDR2: SQVTM, ANQGSEA. This CDR3 is 13 amino acids long. The CDR3: CSVIRSDSHEQYF. The DNA for the CDR3 is TGCAGCGTTATACGTAGCGACTCCCACGAGCAGTACTTC.

This clonotype has ten or more counts. The chain couples TRBV12-3 or TRBV12-4 to TRBJ2-3; D gene ambiguous. This CDR3 is 15 amino acids long. V was trimmed by 5 bases and J by 0 bases, leaving 12 bases between them. CDR3 sequence (DNA): TGTGCCAGCAGTATATCAGACGCTAGCACAGATACGCAGTATTTT. It translates to CASSISDASTDTQYF.

CDR3 bases: TGTGCCAGCAGTGCGGGACAGGGGATTGATGGCTACACCTTC. This sequence encodes CASSAGQGIDGYTF. This chain links TRBV2 with TRBJ1-2, with 10 bases lining up with TRBD1. From germline, CDR1 is SNHLY and CDR2 FYNNEI. The CDR3 is 14 amino acids. Trimming at V came to 4 bases and at J to 6 bases, leaving 5 bases not matched to a gene.

Note on this clonotype: A much larger clone is a single base away; this may be a read error. The genes are TRBV6-5 and TRBJ1-1, with 8 bases fitting TRBD1. Germline V gives CDR1 MNHEY, CDR2 SVGAGI. This CDR3 region has 15 residues. The CDR3 DNA is TGTGCCAGCAGCTCCCCCGGACAGGGCGGCGCTGGAGCTTTCTTC. Translation gives CASSSPGQGGAGAFF.

The J gene is TRBJ1-1, the V gene TRBV5-4; TRBD1 matches at 9 bases. This CDR3 is 18 amino acids long. Germline CDR1 reads SGHNT; CDR2 reads YYREEE (reference sequence). The ends lost 2 bases at V and 3 bases at J; junction bases unmatched: 14. The CDR3 DNA reads TGTGCCAGCAGCTTAACTCCTCCGTGGAGGACAGGGGACACTGAAGCTTTCTTT. Amino acid sequence: CASSLTPPWRTGDTEAFF.

As for this clonotype: Likely a read error: the CDR3 ends without its conserved phenylalanine or tryptophan. Because the CDR3's place on the DNA is in doubt, the DNA is left out and the CDR3 is given as listed by TCRdb. V and J are TRBV21-1 and TRBJ2-3. TRBV21-1 corresponds to a pseudogene. The CDR3 has 15 residues if both end residues are counted. The CDR3 spells CASSRSGNGADTQYS.

J is TRBJ2-1 and V is TRBV14; TRBD2 matches 13 bases. The germline V gene encodes CDR1 SGHDN and CDR2 FVKESK. V gave up 4 bases and J gave up 3 bases; unmatched junction bases: 9. The CDR3 has 18 residues. CDR3 amino acids: CASSPEGTSGGVYNEQFF. The CDR3, as DNA: TGTGCCAGCAGCCCAGAAGGAACTAGCGGGGGGGTCTACAATGAGCAGTTCTTC.

This clonotype has at least ten counts. V is TRBV29-1 and J is TRBJ1-3, with TRBD1 matching 7 bases. The CDR3 totals 15 residues. Germline assignment: CDR1 SQVTM and CDR2 ANQGSEA. V was clipped by 4 bases and J by 4 bases; unmatched bases: 10. CDR3 region: CSVVPATGPGNTIYF. Here the CDR3 DNA reads TGCAGCGTTGTTCCTGCGACAGGGCCAGGAAACACCATATATTTT.

CDR3 DNA sequence: TGTGCCAGCAGCTTAGATCGGAGTGGGGGGGCTTGGGATACGCAGTATTTT. This translates into CASSLDRSGGAWDTQYF. The J gene is TRBJ2-3, the V gene TRBV11-2; maybe TRBD2 (7 bases). Per the germline V gene, CDR1 is SGHAT and CDR2 is FQNNGV. This CDR3 is built from 17 residues. V was clipped by 0 bases and J by 6 bases, with 19 bases between them. The full variable domain, its missing parts supplied by reference TRBV11-2 and TRBJ2-3, is EAGVAQSPRYKIIEKRQSVAFWCNPISGHATLYWYQQILGQGPKLLIQFQNNGVVDDSQLPKDRFSAERLKGVDSTLKIQPAKLEDSAVYLCASSLDRSGGAWDTQYFGPGTRLTVL.

This clonotype came up a few times. J is TRBJ2-1 and V is TRBV6-2 or TRBV6-3; D unclear. V dropped 2 bases and J dropped 0 bases, with 8 bases sitting between them. The CDR3 has 15 residues. CDR1 and CDR2 from the germline V gene are MNHEY and SVGEGT. The CDR3 coding sequence is TGTGCCAGCAGTTACCCGGGCAGCTCCTACAATGAGCAGTTCTTC. This sequence encodes CASSYPGSSYNEQFF.

The chain joins TRBV7-2 to TRBJ2-1; D might be TRBD1 (6 bases). The CDR3 has 15 residues. CDR1 SGHTA and CDR2 FQGNSA come from the germline V gene. With 3 bases removed from V and 3 bases from J, the gap between germline ends came to 12 bases. CDR3 protein: CASSLSSGDYNEQFF. The CDR3 DNA reads TGTGCCAGCAGCTTGAGTTCAGGGGACTACAATGAGCAGTTCTTC.